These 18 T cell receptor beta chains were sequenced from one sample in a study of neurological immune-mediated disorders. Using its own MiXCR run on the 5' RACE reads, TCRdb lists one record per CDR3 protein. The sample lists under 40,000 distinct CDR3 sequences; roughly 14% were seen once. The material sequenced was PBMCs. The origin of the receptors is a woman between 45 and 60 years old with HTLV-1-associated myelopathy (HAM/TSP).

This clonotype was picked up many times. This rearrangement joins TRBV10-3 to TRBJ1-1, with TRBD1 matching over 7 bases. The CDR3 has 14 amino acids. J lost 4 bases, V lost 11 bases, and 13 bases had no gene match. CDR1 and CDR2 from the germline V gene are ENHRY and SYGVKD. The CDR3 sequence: CAVGTGASSTEAFF. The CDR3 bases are TGTGCCGTCGGTACAGGGGCGAGTTCCACTGAAGCTTTCTTT.

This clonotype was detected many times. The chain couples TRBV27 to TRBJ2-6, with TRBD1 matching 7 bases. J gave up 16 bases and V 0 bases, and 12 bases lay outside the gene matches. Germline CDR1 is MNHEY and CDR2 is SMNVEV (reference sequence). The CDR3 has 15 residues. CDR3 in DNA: TGTGCCAGCAGTTTATCGCCACCCGGGACAGCTATTCTGACTTTC. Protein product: CASSLSPPGTAILTF.

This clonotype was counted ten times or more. The CDR3 spells CASSIQDNTEAFF. CDR3 nucleotide sequence: TGTGCCAGCAGCATACAGGATAACACTGAAGCTTTCTTT. The chain has TRBV11-2 and TRBJ1-1; possibly TRBD1 for D (5 bases). The germline gives CDR1 SGHAT, CDR2 FQNNGV. The CDR3 loop spans 13 amino acids. Trimming left V 5 bases short and J 2 bases short, with 9 bases between.

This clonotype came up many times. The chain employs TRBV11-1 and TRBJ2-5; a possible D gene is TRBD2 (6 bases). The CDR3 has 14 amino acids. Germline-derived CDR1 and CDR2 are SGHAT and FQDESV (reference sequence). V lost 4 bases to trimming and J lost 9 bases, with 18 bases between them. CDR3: CASSWPDGSLAQYF. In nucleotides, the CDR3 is TGTGCCAGCAGCTGGCCCGACGGGAGTCTGGCCCAGTACTTC.

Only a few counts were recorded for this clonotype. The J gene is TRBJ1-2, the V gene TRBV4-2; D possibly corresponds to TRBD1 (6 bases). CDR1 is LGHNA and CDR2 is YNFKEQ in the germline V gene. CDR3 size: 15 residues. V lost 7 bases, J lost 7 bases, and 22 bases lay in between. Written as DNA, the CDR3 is TGTGCCAGCACACCTGGGGGCAGGGAGTTCTTTGGCTACACCTTC. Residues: CASTPGGREFFGYTF.

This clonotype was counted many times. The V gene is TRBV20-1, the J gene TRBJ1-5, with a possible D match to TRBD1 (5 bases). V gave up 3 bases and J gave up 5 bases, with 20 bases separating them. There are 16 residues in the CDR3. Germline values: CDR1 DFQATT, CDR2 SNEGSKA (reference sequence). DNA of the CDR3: TGCAGTGCTAGGTCCCCAACCGGGGGTAGTCATCAGCCCCAGCATTTT. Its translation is CSARSPTGGSHQPQHF.

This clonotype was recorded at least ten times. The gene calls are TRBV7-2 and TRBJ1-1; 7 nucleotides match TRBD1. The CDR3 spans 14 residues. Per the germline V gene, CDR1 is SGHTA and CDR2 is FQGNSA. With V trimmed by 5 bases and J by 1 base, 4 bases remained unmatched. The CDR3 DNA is TGTGCCAGCAGCCGGGACAGCAAGAACACTGAAGCTTTCTTT. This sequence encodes CASSRDSKNTEAFF.

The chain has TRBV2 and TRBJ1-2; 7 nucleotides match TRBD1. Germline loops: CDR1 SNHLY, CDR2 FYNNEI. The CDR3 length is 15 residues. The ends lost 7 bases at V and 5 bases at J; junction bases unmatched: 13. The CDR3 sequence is CASTPETGSYYGYTF. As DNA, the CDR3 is TGTGCCAGCACCCCCGAGACAGGGTCGTATTATGGCTACACCTTC. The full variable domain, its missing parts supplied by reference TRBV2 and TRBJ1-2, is EPEVTQTPSHQVTQMGQEVILRCVPISNHLYFYWYRQILGQKVEFLVSFYNNEISEKSEIFDDQFSVERPDGSNFTLKIRSTKLEDSAMYFCASTPETGSYYGYTFGSGTRLTVV.

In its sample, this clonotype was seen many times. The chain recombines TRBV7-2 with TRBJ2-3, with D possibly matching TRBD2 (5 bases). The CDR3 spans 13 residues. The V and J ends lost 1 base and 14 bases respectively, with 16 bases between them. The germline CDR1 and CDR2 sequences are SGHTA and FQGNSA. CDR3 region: CASSLGRLRAGYF. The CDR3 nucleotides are TGTGCCAGCAGCTTAGGCCGACTACGCGCGGGGTATTTT.

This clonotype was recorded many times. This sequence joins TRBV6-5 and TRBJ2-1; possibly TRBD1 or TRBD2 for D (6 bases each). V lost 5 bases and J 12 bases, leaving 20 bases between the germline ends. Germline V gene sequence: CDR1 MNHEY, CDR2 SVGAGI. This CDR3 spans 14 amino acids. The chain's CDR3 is CASSLLTGAVGQFF. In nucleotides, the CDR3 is TGTGCCAGCAGTCTCCTTACGGGGGCCGTCGGGCAGTTCTTC.

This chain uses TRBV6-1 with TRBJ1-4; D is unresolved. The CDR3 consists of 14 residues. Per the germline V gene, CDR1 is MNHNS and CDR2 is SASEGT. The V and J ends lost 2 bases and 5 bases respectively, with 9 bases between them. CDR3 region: CASSERSANEKLFF. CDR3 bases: TGTGCCAGCAGTGAACGGTCGGCCAATGAAAAACTGTTTTTT.

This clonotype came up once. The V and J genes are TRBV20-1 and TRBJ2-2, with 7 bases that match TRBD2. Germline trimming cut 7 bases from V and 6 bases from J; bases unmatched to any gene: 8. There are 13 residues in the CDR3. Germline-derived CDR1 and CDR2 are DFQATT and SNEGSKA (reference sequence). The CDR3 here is CSGRGDLPGELFF. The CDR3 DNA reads TGCAGTGGTCGGGGGGACCTCCCCGGGGAGCTGTTTTTT.

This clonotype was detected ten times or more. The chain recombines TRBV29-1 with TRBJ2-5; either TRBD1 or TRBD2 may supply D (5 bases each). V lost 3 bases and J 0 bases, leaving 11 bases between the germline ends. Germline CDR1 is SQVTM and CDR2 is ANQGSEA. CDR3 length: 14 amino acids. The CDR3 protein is CSVEGRRHQETQYF. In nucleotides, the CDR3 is TGCAGCGTTGAGGGACGGAGACACCAAGAGACCCAGTACTTC.

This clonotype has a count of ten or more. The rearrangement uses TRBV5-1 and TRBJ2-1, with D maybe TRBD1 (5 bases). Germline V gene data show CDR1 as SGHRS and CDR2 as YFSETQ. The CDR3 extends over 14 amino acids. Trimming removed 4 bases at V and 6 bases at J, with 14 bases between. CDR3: CASSTYDRLNEQFF. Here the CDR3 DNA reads TGCGCCAGCAGCACCTATGACAGACTCAATGAGCAGTTCTTC.

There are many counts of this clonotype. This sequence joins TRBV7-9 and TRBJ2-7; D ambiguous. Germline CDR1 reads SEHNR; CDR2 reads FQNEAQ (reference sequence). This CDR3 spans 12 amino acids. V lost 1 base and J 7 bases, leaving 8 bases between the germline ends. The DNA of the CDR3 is TGTGCCAGCAGCTTAGAATTAGGGGAGCAGTACTTC. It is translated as CASSLELGEQYF.

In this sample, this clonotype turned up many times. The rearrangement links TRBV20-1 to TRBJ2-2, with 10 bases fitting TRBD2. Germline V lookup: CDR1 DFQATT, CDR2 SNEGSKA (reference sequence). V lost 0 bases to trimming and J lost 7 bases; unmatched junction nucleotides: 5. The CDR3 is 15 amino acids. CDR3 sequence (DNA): TGCAGTGCTAGAGATGTAGCGGGGGGCGACGGGGAGCTGTTTTTT. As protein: CSARDVAGGDGELFF.

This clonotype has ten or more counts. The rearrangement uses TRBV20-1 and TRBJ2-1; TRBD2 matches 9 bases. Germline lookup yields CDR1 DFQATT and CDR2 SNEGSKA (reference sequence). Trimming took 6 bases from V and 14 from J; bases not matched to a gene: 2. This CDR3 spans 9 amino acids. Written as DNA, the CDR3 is TGCAGTGCACGGACTAGCGAGTTCTTC. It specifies CSARTSEFF.

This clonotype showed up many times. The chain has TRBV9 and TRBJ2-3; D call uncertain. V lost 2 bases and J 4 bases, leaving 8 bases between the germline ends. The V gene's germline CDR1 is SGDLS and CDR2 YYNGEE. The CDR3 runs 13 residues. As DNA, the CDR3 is TGTGCCAGCAGCGTGAGTGTTGCAGATACGCAGTATTTT. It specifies CASSVSVADTQYF.